This T cell receptor beta chain stems from a study of blood T cell repertoires in COVID-19. On the study more broadly: Material from acute and convalescent COVID-19 was sourced from the United States, Italy and Spain.

In this sample, this clone turned up once. The repertoire was sequenced with immunoSEQ multiplex PCR; TCRdb's copy has only in-frame clones and lacks some. The data hold 200,000 to 300,000 clones, with 70% to 90% observed a single time. Cohort allocation depended upon clinical history that participants reported. CDR3 size: 18 residues. The receptor's source is a woman aged 40 to 50 with acute COVID-19. This rearrangement joins TRBV21-1 to TRBJ2-1; TRBD2 is taken as the D call from the table, unchecked against the DNA. TRBV21-1 is a pseudogene locus. Specimen: PBMCs or T cells enriched from blood (not recorded which). For the CDR3, the DNA is TGTGCCAGCAGCAAAGCGGGTAGCGGGAGTGACTCACACAATGAGCAGTTCTTC. It translates to CASSKAGSGSDSHNEQFF.